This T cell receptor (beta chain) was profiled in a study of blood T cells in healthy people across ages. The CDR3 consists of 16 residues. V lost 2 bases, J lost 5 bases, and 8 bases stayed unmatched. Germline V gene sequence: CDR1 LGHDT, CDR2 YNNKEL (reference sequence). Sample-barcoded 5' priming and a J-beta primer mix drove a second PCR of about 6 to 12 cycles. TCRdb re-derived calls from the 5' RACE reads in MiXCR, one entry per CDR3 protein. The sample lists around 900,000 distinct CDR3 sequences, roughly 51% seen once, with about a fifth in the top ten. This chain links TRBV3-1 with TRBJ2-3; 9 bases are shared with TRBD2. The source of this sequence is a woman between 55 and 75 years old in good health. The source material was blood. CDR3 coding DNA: TGTGCCAGCAGCCAATTTCCTAGCGGGGCCCAAGATACGCAGTATTTT. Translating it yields CASSQFPSGAQDTQYF.